What follows are 30 T cell receptor beta chains derived from one specimen sequenced in a study of blood T cell repertoires in COVID-19. TCRdb's copy holds only in-frame clones and misses some; the assay was immunoSEQ multiplex PCR. The table shows around 100,000 clones, with approximately 84% occurring only once. The sample was peripheral blood. The receptors derive from a middle-aged man with active or convalescent COVID-19.

The chain is built from TRBV7-6 and TRBJ2-2; D is possibly TRBD1 (5 bases). The CDR3 is 16 residues long. V lost 0 bases, J lost 1 base, and 9 bases lay in between. Germline loops: CDR1 SGHVS, CDR2 FNYEAQ. The DNA for the CDR3 is TGTGCCAGCAGCTTAGCAGGGGCCATGAACACCGGGGAGCTGTTTTTT. The encoded protein is CASSLAGAMNTGELFF.

The chain recombines TRBV10-3 with TRBJ2-7; 9 bases line up with TRBD2. Germline V CDR1 and CDR2: ENHRY, SYGVKD. The CDR3 length is 16 residues. V gave up 6 bases and J gave up 0 bases; unmatched junction bases: 9. The DNA of the CDR3 is TGTGCCATCAGGAATACGGCGGGGGGGTACTCCTACGAGCAGTACTTC. The encoded protein is CAIRNTAGGYSYEQYF.

The chain recombines TRBV3-1 (or the pseudogene TRBV3-2) with TRBJ1-2; 7 positions match TRBD1. Per germline, CDR1 LGHDT and CDR2 YNNKEL (reference sequence). Trimming at V came to 4 bases and at J to 0 bases, leaving 8 bases not matched to a gene. The length of the CDR3 is 16 residues. The CDR3 loop reads CASSLRAGGTNYGYTF. In DNA, the CDR3 is TGTGCCAGCAGCCTCCGAGCAGGGGGGACTAACTATGGCTACACCTTC.

The CDR3 here is CASSNRQGRSRNEQYF. The CDR3 DNA reads TGTGCCAGTAGTAACCGACAGGGACGGTCTCGCAACGAGCAGTACTTC. The J gene is TRBJ2-7, the V gene TRBV19; 7 bases are a match to TRBD1. This CDR3 contains 16 residues. Unmatched junction bases numbered 14, after V lost 4 bases and J lost 5 bases. Germline V gives CDR1 LNHDA, CDR2 SQIVND (reference sequence). The full variable domain, with the rest looked up from reference TRBV19 and TRBJ2-7, is DGGITQSPKYLFRKEGQNVTLSCEQNLNHDAMYWYRQDPGQGLRLIYYSQIVNDFQKGDIAEGYSVSREKKESFPLTVTSAQKNPTAFYLCASSNRQGRSRNEQYFGPGTRLTVT.

The chain uses TRBV7-2 and TRBJ1-2, with D perhaps TRBD1 (5 bases). V was shortened by 7 bases and J by 8 bases, with 20 bases between the two germline ends. Germline V lookup: CDR1 SGHTA, CDR2 FQGNSA. This CDR3 has 14 residues. The CDR3 region has the DNA TGTGCCAGCATCACGTTGGTCGGGGGTCGAGGCTACACCTTC. This encodes CASITLVGGRGYTF.

This sequence joins TRBV6-5 and TRBJ1-5; a possible D gene is TRBD1 (5 bases). Per the germline V gene, CDR1 is MNHEY and CDR2 is SVGAGI. CDR3 length: 13 amino acids. V dropped 11 bases and J dropped 6 bases, with 17 bases sitting between them. CDR3 protein: CASTGGLSQPQHF. The CDR3 DNA is TGTGCCTCCACTGGGGGGTTAAGTCAGCCCCAGCATTTT.

The chain uses TRBV6-6 and TRBJ2-1; D perhaps matches TRBD1 (6 bases). Germline lookup yields CDR1 MNHNY and CDR2 SVGAGI (reference sequence). The CDR3 extends over 15 amino acids. The ends were cut back, 6 bases at V and 4 bases at J, with 16 bases in the middle. The CDR3 spells CASSPRDKAYNEQFF. CDR3 in DNA: TGTGCCAGCAGCCCCCGGGACAAGGCTTACAATGAGCAGTTCTTC.

This chain joins TRBV7-9 and TRBJ2-3; D is possibly TRBD2 (7 bases). Trimming took 3 bases from V and 2 from J, leaving 12 bases between them. Germline CDR1 and CDR2: SEHNR and FQNEAQ (reference sequence). The CDR3 sequence is 15 residues long. Here the CDR3 reads CASSFRRGHTDTQYF. The CDR3, as DNA: TGTGCCAGCAGCTTCCGGCGGGGGCACACAGATACGCAGTATTTT.

The chain is built from TRBV12-2 and TRBJ1-3; whether TRBD1, the table's D call, matches the DNA was not checked. TRBV12-2 is noted as a pseudogene. The CDR3 runs 17 residues. CDR3 in DNA: TGTGCAAGTCGCTTAGTTGGGGGCCCCTGCTCTGGAAACACCATATATTTT. Translation: CASRLVGGPCSGNTIYF.

This chain joins TRBV27 and TRBJ2-1; 8 nucleotides agree with TRBD2. Per the germline V gene, CDR1 is MNHEY and CDR2 is SMNVEV (reference sequence). The CDR3 is 12 residues long. Trimming at V came to 6 bases and at J to 6 bases, leaving 1 base not matched to a gene. The CDR3 region has the DNA TGTGCCAGCAGCCTAGCGGGCAATGAGCAGTTCTTC. Encoded protein: CASSLAGNEQFF.

This clone was observed once. The chain couples TRBV5-5 to TRBJ1-6, with no clear D. V was cut by 0 bases and J by 0 bases, with 7 bases left in between. The germline CDR1 and CDR2 sequences are SGHKS and YYEKEE (reference sequence). The CDR3 covers 16 residues. In nucleotides, the CDR3 is TGTGCCAGCAGCTTGGGGTTTAGCTCCTATAATTCACCCCTCCACTTT. Amino acid sequence: CASSLGFSSYNSPLHF. Full variable domain (outside the CDR3, taken from reference TRBV5-5 and TRBJ1-6): DAGVTQSPTHLIKTRGQQVTLRCSPISGHKSVSWYQQVLGQGPQFIFQYYEKEERGRGNFPDRFSARQFPNYSSELNVNALLLGDSALYLCASSLGFSSYNSPLHFGNGTRLTVT.

The chain joins TRBV12-3 or TRBV12-4 to TRBJ1-5; TRBD1 matches 8 bases. Trimming cost V 6 bases and J 2 bases; bases outside gene matches: 0. This CDR3 comprises 13 residues. The CDR3 region is CASRGQGNQPQHF. The CDR3 region has the DNA TGTGCCAGCAGGGGACAGGGCAATCAGCCCCAGCATTTT.

The CDR3 DNA follows: TGTGCCAGCAGCTTAGGGACTAGCGGGGTAAATGAGCAGTTCTTC. This sequence encodes CASSLGTSGVNEQFF. The rearrangement joins TRBV7-3 to TRBJ2-1; 13 positions match TRBD2. The V gene's germline CDR1 is SGHTA and CDR2 FQGTGA. The ends lost 2 bases at V and 7 bases at J; junction bases unmatched: 2. The CDR3 consists of 15 residues.

The V and J genes are TRBV4-2 and TRBJ1-2; 11 positions agree with TRBD1. CDR3 length: 15 residues. In germline, CDR1 is LGHNA, CDR2 YNFKEQ. V shed 1 base, J shed 7 bases, and the junction held 5 bases outside the gene matches. CDR3 nucleotides: TGTGCCAGCAGCCAAGTAGGACAGGGGGCGTCTGGCTACACCTTC. It is translated as CASSQVGQGASGYTF.

The chain uses TRBV5-4 and TRBJ1-3, with TRBD1 identical over 7 bases. V dropped 0 bases and J dropped 4; count of bases not matched to a gene: 10. The CDR3 contains 17 residues. Germline V gives CDR1 SGHNT, CDR2 YYREEE (reference sequence). CDR3 bases: TGTGCCAGCAGCTTGGTTTTAGGGGGCTTCTCCGGAAACACCATATATTTT. This gives the protein CASSLVLGGFSGNTIYF.

The chain carries TRBV5-1 and TRBJ1-5; maybe TRBD1 (5 bases). CDR3 length: 16 amino acids. Trimming took off 5 bases at V and 4 bases at J, with 19 bases between the two ends. The V gene's germline CDR1 is SGHRS and CDR2 YFSETQ. This CDR3 is CASSSVPTGGNQPQHF. The CDR3 DNA follows: TGCGCCAGCAGTTCCGTTCCGACGGGGGGAAATCAGCCCCAGCATTTT.

The chain carries TRBV18 and TRBJ1-6; TRBD1 agrees at 8 bases. V gave up 3 bases and J gave up 7 bases; unmatched junction bases: 5. This CDR3 has 15 residues. Germline lookup yields CDR1 KGHSH and CDR2 LQKENI. CDR3 DNA sequence: TGTGCCAGCTCACCGCAGACAGGGGCGAATTCACCCCTCCACTTT. It is translated as CASSPQTGANSPLHF.

This clone was recorded a few times. The rearrangement joins TRBV6-2 or TRBV6-3 to TRBJ2-5; 11 nucleotides align to TRBD1. The CDR3 has 18 amino acids. Germline V gene data show CDR1 as MNHEY and CDR2 as SVGEGT. Losses at the gene ends were 2 bases for V and 4 bases for J; bases not matched to a gene: 12. The CDR3 nucleotides read TGTGCCAGCAGTTACCCGGACAGGGGGCTTAGGACTACAGAGACCCAGTACTTC. This translates into CASSYPDRGLRTTETQYF.

This sequence joins TRBV3-1 (or the pseudogene TRBV3-2) and TRBJ2-7; no definite D call. Germline V gives CDR1 LGHDT, CDR2 YNNKEL (reference sequence). V lost 1 base and J lost 4, with 8 bases in between. There are 13 residues in the CDR3. The CDR3 DNA sequence: TGTGCCAGCAGCCAAGGTTGGGCTTACGAGCAGTACTTC. As protein: CASSQGWAYEQYF.

This clone was picked up a small number of times. The DNA for the CDR3 is TGTGCCAGCAGTCACCGACAGGAACGGGAGGGTCAGCCCCAGCATTTT. Encoded protein: CASSHRQEREGQPQHF. V and J are TRBV6-2 or TRBV6-3 and TRBJ1-5; maybe TRBD1 (6 bases). With 5 bases removed from V and 6 bases from J, the gap between germline ends came to 20 bases. CDR3 length: 16 residues. Germline CDR1 and CDR2: MNHEY and SVGEGT.

The rearrangement joins TRBV12-5 to TRBJ1-5, with no clear D. This CDR3 spans 13 amino acids. V was cut by 7 bases and J by 7 bases, with 14 bases left in between. The germline V gene encodes CDR1 LGHNT and CDR2 FRNRAP. CDR3 nucleotide sequence: TGTGCTAGTGCGGGAGAGGGTTTACAGCCCCAGCATTTT. It translates to CASAGEGLQPQHF.

This chain links TRBV2 with TRBJ1-2; D may be TRBD1 (5 bases). CDR3 length equals 13 residues. Trimming shortened V by 3 bases and J by 5 bases, and 10 bases separated the two germline ends. Per the germline V gene, CDR1 is SNHLY and CDR2 is FYNNEI. As DNA, the CDR3 is TGTGCCAGCAGTGACAGGGAAAATTATGGCTACACCTTC. Its translation: CASSDRENYGYTF.

The V call is TRBV7-2, the J call TRBJ1-5, with D unclear. Trimming pared 1 base from V and 16 bases from J, leaving 17 bases between. There are 13 residues in the CDR3. Germline lookup yields CDR1 SGHTA and CDR2 FQGNSA. CDR3: CASSLDRGSPEHF. The CDR3 DNA sequence: TGTGCCAGCAGCTTAGATCGAGGCAGCCCGGAACATTTT. Supplemented by reference TRBV7-2 and TRBJ1-5, the full variable domain reads GAGVSQSPSNKVTEKGKDVELRCDPISGHTALYWYRQSLGQGLEFLIYFQGNSAPDKSGLPSDRFSAERTGGSVSTLTIQRTQQEDSAVYLCASSLDRGSPEHFGDGTRLSIL.

The DNA for the CDR3 is TGTGCCAGTAGTACTCGGACAGGCGGGGCCAACGTCCTGACTTTC. Residues: CASSTRTGGANVLTF. J is TRBJ2-6 and V is TRBV19; 7 positions match TRBD1. The CDR3 is 15 residues long. Germline V gene lookup returns CDR1 LNHDA and CDR2 SQIVND (reference sequence). Losses at the gene ends were 4 bases for V and 4 bases for J; bases not matched to a gene: 4.

A word on this clone: In the same sample, other DNA sequences code for this CDR3. This sequence joins TRBV5-1 and TRBJ1-1; no definite D call. Looked up from germline, CDR1 is SGHRS and CDR2 is YFSETQ. The germline V and J ends were trimmed by 0 bases and 1 base, with 7 bases remaining between them. The CDR3 has 14 residues. CDR3 residues: CASSLGAGNTEAFF. CDR3 nucleotide sequence: TGCGCCAGCAGCTTGGGGGCCGGGAACACTGAAGCTTTCTTT. Full variable domain (remainder filled in from reference TRBV5-1 and TRBJ1-1): KAGVTQTPRYLIKTRGQQVTLSCSPISGHRSVSWYQQTPGQGLQFLFEYFSETQRNKGNFPGRFSGRQFSNSRSEMNVSTLELGDSALYLCASSLGAGNTEAFFGQGTRLTVV.

V usage is TRBV4-2 and J usage is TRBJ2-2, with 10 bases that match TRBD2. Germline CDR1 is LGHNA and CDR2 is YNFKEQ. V lost 3 bases to trimming and J lost 1 base; unmatched junction nucleotides: 2. The CDR3 covers 16 residues. The CDR3 sequence: CASSQPSGGNTGELFF. CDR3 DNA sequence: TGTGCCAGCAGCCAGCCTAGCGGGGGGAACACCGGGGAGCTGTTTTTT.

The gene calls are TRBV7-2 and TRBJ1-1, with TRBD1 identical over 12 bases. Unmatched junction bases numbered 13, after V lost 6 bases and J lost 5 bases. Germline V gene sequence: CDR1 SGHTA, CDR2 FQGNSA. This CDR3 has 17 residues. Here the CDR3 reads CASRLMMGTGGLTEAFF. As DNA, the CDR3 is TGTGCCAGCAGGTTAATGATGGGGACAGGGGGCTTAACTGAAGCTTTCTTT.

This sequence joins TRBV4-3 and TRBJ2-5, with D perhaps matching TRBD1 (5 bases). This CDR3 has 15 residues. The V end lost 1 base, the J end lost 5 bases, and 14 bases lay between the germline ends. From germline, CDR1 is LGHNA and CDR2 YSLEER. CDR3 sequence reads: CASSQGGAGLETQYF. Here the CDR3 DNA reads TGCGCCAGCAGCCAAGGTGGGGCAGGGCTGGAGACCCAGTACTTC.

This clone occurred a few times. This chain joins TRBV5-4 and TRBJ1-1, with 7 bases lining up with TRBD1. V lost 2 bases, J lost 9 bases, and 7 bases stayed unmatched. CDR3 length: 13 residues. The germline V gene has CDR1 SGHNT and CDR2 YYREEE (reference sequence). CDR3 residues: CASSFDLGGQAFF. The CDR3 DNA sequence: TGTGCCAGCAGCTTTGACCTAGGGGGCCAAGCTTTCTTT.

The chain couples TRBV5-1 to TRBJ1-4; 7 positions match TRBD1. The CDR3 runs to 14 residues. The germline gives CDR1 SGHRS, CDR2 YFSETQ. The V segment lost 3 bases and the J segment 5 bases; nucleotides outside the gene matches: 4. CDR3 in amino acids: CASSSGTENEKLFF. CDR3 in DNA: TGCGCCAGCAGCTCCGGGACAGAAAATGAAAAACTGTTTTTT.